This TCR beta chain was documented in a study of CD8 T cells in ankylosing spondylitis. J was trimmed by 4 bases and V by 0 bases; bases with no gene match: 6. Germline V CDR1 and CDR2: SGHKS, YYEKEE (reference sequence). This CDR3 has 16 amino acids. Quantitative molecular-barcoded 5'-RACE generated the TCR beta libraries. From the 5' RACE reads, TCRdb called clonotypes with MiXCR, one entry per CDR3 protein. The sample lists approximately 250,000 distinct CDR3 sequences, roughly 32% occurring once. This clonotype was counted only a few times. The clonotype comes from a male donor with ankylosing spondylitis or in good health (not recorded which). The J gene is TRBJ2-1, the V gene TRBV5-5; 8 bases match TRBD2. What was sequenced was blood, either unsorted or a sorted T cell fraction (not recorded which). CDR3 protein: CASSLAASGSYNEQFF. CDR3 DNA sequence: TGTGCCAGCAGCTTGGCGGCTAGCGGGTCGTACAATGAGCAGTTCTTC.